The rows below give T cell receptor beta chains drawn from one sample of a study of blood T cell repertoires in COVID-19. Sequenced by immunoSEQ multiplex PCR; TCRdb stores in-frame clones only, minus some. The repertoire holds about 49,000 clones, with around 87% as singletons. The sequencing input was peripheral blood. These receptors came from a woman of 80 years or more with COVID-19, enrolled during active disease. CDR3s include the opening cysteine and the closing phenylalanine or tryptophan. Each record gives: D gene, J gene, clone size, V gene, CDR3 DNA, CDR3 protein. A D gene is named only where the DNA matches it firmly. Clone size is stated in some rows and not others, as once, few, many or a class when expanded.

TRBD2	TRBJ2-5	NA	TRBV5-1	TGCGCCAGCAGCTTCACTGGACTAGCGGGGGGCCAAGAGACCCAGTACTTC	CASSFTGLAGGQETQYF
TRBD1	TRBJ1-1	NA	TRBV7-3	TGTGCCAGCAGCAGGGACAGGGGTGGCACTGAAGCTTTCTTT	CASSRDRGGTEAFF
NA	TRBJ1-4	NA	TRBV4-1	TGCGCCAGCAGCCAAGGGATCGGAGGCGGAGAAAAACTGTTTTTT	CASSQGIGGGEKLFF
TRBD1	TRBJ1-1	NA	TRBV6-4	TGTGCCAGCAGTGCTTCGCAGGGGGCGCGAACTGAAGCTTTCTTT	CASSASQGARTEAFF
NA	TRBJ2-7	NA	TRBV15	TGTGCCACCAGCGGGCGGCTAGTGGCGGGGAACTACGAGCAGTACTTC	CATSGRLVAGNYEQYF
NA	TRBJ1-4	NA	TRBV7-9	TGTGCCAGCAGCATGGCGGGGGCGGGAGGTGAAAAACTGTTTTTT	CASSMAGAGGEKLFF
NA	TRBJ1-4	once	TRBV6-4	TGTGCCAGCAGGGAGACTGCAACTAATGAAAAACTGTTTTTT	CASRETATNEKLFF
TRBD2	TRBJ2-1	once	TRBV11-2	TGTGCCAGCAGCCGGGGACTAGCGGGAGTATATGAGCAGTTCTTC	CASSRGLAGVYEQFF
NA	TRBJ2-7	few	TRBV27	TGTGCCAGCAGTACCAGGGGCTACGAGCAGTACTTC	CASSTRGYEQYF
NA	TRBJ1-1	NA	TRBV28	TGTGCCAGCAGGCTACAGGAGCGCACTGAAGCTTTCTTT	CASRLQERTEAFF
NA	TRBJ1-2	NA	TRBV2	TGTGCCAGCAGAGAGTTGCGGGCAGCTATCGGGGGAGACTATGGCTACACCTTC	CASRELRAAIGGDYGYTF
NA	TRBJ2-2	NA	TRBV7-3	TGTGCCAGCAGCATAGGGGTAACCGGGGAGCTGTTTTTT	CASSIGVTGELFF
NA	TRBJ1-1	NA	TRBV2	TGTGCCAGCAGAACCGAGGGGAACACTGAAGCTTTCTTT	CASRTEGNTEAFF
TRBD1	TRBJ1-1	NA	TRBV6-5	TGTGCCAGCAGTTATACCGGGACAGAGAACACTGAAGCTTTCTTT	CASSYTGTENTEAFF
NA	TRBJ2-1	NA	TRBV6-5	TGTGCCAGCATCCTCGGGACAACCTACAATGAGCAGTTCTTC	CASILGTTYNEQFF
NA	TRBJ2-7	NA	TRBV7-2	TGTGCCAGCAGCTTAGTGGGGCAGGGTATCTCTAACGAGCAGTACTTC	CASSLVGQGISNEQYF
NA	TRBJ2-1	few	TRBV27	TGTGCCAGCAGTTGGCAGGGGTATGGTGAGCAGTTCTTC	CASSWQGYGEQFF
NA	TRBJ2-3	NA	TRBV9	TGTGCCAGCAGCGTAAGTCGGCAGGGAAGCACAGATACGCAGTATTTT	CASSVSRQGSTDTQYF
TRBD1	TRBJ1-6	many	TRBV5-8	TGTGCCAGCAGCCTCGGACAGGGGAATTCACCCCTCCACTTT	CASSLGQGNSPLHF
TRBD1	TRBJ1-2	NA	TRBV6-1	TGTGCCATCAACACCGGGACAGTCAACCGTGGCTACACCTTC	CAINTGTVNRGYTF
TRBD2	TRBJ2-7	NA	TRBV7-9	TGTGCCAGCAGCCTTCTGGGCGGATCCGGGACTATAAGCGAGCAGTACTTC	CASSLLGGSGTISEQYF
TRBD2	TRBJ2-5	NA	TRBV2	TGTGCCAGCAGTGAAGCTGGCGGACTAGCGGACGAGACCCAGTACTTC	CASSEAGGLADETQYF
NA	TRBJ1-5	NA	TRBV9	TGTGCCAGCAGCGTAGGTCCTAGGACAGGCAATCAGCCCCAGCATTTT	CASSVGPRTGNQPQHF
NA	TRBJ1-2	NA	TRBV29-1	TGCAGCGTTGAAGAAGGGTTCGAGCGGGGCTACACCTTC	CSVEEGFERGYTF
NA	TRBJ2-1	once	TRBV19	TGTGCCAGTAGTATAGGACAGAAAAAGGGCAATGAGCAGTTCTTC	CASSIGQKKGNEQFF
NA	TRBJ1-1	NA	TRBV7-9	TGTGCCAGCAGCTTAGTTAAAAACCCGAGGGCTTTCTTT	CASSLVKNPRAFF
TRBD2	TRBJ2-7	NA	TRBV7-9	TGTGCCAGCAGCCTCGGGACTAGCGGGAGCGACGAGCAGTACTTC	CASSLGTSGSDEQYF
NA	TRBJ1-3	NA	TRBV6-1	TGTGCCAGCAGTGAAGGTCTGGGCCCGTCCTCTGGAAACACCATATATTTT	CASSEGLGPSSGNTIYF
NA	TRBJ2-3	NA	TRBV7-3	TGTGCCAGCAGCTCCCCCATGGGGCTAGGGACAGATACGCAGTATTTT	CASSSPMGLGTDTQYF
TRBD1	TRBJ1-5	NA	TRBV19	TGTGCCAGTAGTATCCCCGCGACAGGGGCTAGCAATCAGCCCCAGCATTTT	CASSIPATGASNQPQHF
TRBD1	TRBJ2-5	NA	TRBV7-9	TGTGCCAGCAGCTTATTTACCGGGACAGACCAAGAGACCCAGTACTTC	CASSLFTGTDQETQYF
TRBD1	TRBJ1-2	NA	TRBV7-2	TGTGCCAGCAGCAAAACCCCGGGACAGTCAGTAACCTCTTATGGCTACACCTTC	CASSKTPGQSVTSYGYTF
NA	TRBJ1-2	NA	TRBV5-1	TGCGCCAGCCAGGACAGCCTCGGGTATGGCTACACCTTC	CASQDSLGYGYTF
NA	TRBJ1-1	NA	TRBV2	TGTGCCAGCAGCCCTACAGTGAACACTGAAGCTTTCTTT	CASSPTVNTEAFF
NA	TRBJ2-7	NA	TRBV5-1	TGCGCCAGCAGCCGTTACAGGAGCTCCTACGAGCAGTACTTC	CASSRYRSSYEQYF